This entry lists 3 T cell receptor beta chains sequenced from one sample in a study of shared clonotypes between healthy human individuals. The data were produced by immunoSEQ multiplex PCR, yet TCRdb's version contains in-frame clones alone and is incomplete. The table shows about 2.5 million clones, with 92% occurring only once. The sample taken for sequencing was naive CD4+ T cells from PBMCs. Subset meaning: CD45RA+ positively selected. These receptors all come from a man younger than 35 in good health. Some clones in this sample may be carry-over from other donors' samples.

This rearrangement joins TRBV9 to TRBJ1-2; the D is unclear. CDR1 SGDLS and CDR2 YYNGEE come from the germline V gene. This CDR3 has 14 amino acids. Trimming cost V 6 bases and J 2 bases, with 14 bases left between them. The CDR3 DNA reads TGTGCCAGCACCCCTTATAGGGAAAACTATGGCTACACCTTC. This codes for CASTPYRENYGYTF.

This clone was seen only once. V gene TRBV6-1 combines with J gene TRBJ1-2; 7 nucleotides line up with TRBD1. This CDR3 contains 15 residues. Per germline, CDR1 MNHNS and CDR2 SASEGT. Losses at the gene ends were 6 bases for V and 8 bases for J; bases not matched to a gene: 15. Written as DNA, the CDR3 is TGTGCCAGCAGCGTTGACAGGGAGGTAGTTCACGGCTACACCTTC. As protein: CASSVDREVVHGYTF.

The V call is TRBV19, the J call TRBJ2-5; the D call may be TRBD1 or TRBD2 (6 bases each). Trimming pared 3 bases from V and 2 bases from J, leaving 22 bases between. CDR1 LNHDA and CDR2 SQIVND come from the germline V gene (reference sequence). This CDR3 has 18 amino acids. The CDR3 nucleotides read TGTGCCAGTAGTATGGGAGGTAGGACAGCCTATTATCAAGAGACCCAGTACTTC. Its translation: CASSMGGRTAYYQETQYF. The complete variable domain, with remaining parts taken from reference TRBV19 and TRBJ2-5, reads DGGITQSPKYLFRKEGQNVTLSCEQNLNHDAMYWYRQDPGQGLRLIYYSQIVNDFQKGDIAEGYSVSREKKESFPLTVTSAQKNPTAFYLCASSMGGRTAYYQETQYFGPGTRLLVL.